Listed below are T cell receptor beta chains from one sample, sequenced in a study of PD-L1 blockade in urothelial cancer. TCRdb's table, derived via immunoSEQ multiplex PCR, lists solely in-frame clones and lacks some. The sample includes roughly 90,000 clones, roughly nine tenths of them seen just once. The sequences come from PBMCs, collected around atezolizumab (anti-PD-L1) treatment. The source of these receptors is a man in his fifties or sixties with urothelial cancer. The CDR3 runs from the conserved cysteine through the conserved F or W. D genes are given only for firm matches. Size is stated for part of the rows, as once, few or many counts, or as a class when the clone is expanded.

J gene: TRBJ1-4; V gene: TRBV10-1; clone size: NA; D gene: NA; CDR3 protein: CASSEFAREKLFF
J gene: TRBJ2-1; V gene: TRBV5-8; clone size: NA; D gene: TRBD1; CDR3 protein: CASSLLSAADRGRYEQFF
J gene: TRBJ2-7; V gene: TRBV7-9; clone size: once; D gene: NA; CDR3 protein: CASSIHDRSYEQYF
J gene: TRBJ1-1; V gene: TRBV2; clone size: NA; D gene: NA; CDR3 protein: CASRRAMNTEAFF
J gene: TRBJ2-3; V gene: TRBV19; clone size: NA; D gene: NA; CDR3 protein: CASSNRADTQYF
J gene: TRBJ2-1; V gene: TRBV7-3; clone size: NA; D gene: TRBD2; CDR3 protein: CASSLMRSAGDNEQFF
J gene: TRBJ2-7; V gene: TRBV9; clone size: NA; D gene: TRBD1; CDR3 protein: CASSVGQTYEQYF
J gene: TRBJ2-7; V gene: TRBV15; clone size: NA; D gene: TRBD1; CDR3 protein: CATSRATGGRNEQYF
J gene: TRBJ1-2; V gene: TRBV4-2; clone size: NA; D gene: NA; CDR3 protein: CASSHISQGTNYGYTF
J gene: TRBJ2-5; V gene: TRBV5-1; clone size: NA; D gene: NA; CDR3 protein: CASSLAGLAQETQYF